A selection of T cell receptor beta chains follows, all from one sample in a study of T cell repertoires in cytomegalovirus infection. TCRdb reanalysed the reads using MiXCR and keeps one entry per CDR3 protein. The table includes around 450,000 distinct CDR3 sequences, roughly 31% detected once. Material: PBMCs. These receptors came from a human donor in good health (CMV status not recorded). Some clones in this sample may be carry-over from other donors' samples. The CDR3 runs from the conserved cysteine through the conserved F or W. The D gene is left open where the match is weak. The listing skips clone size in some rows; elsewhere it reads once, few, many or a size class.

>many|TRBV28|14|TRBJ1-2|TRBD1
TGTGCCAGCAGTATCAGGGGGATGGACTATGGCTACACCTTC
CASSIRGMDYGYTF
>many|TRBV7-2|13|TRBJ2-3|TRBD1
TGTGCCACTGTCAGGGGGCCCACAGATACGCAGTATTTT
CATVRGPTDTQYF
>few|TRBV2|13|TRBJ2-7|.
TGTGCCACCACAGACGGGTACTCCTACGAGCAGTACTTC
CATTDGYSYEQYF
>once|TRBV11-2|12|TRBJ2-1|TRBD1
TGTGCCAGCAGCACAGGACAGGGGAAGCAGTTCTTC
CASSTGQGKQFF
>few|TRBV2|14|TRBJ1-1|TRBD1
TGTGCCAGCACTAGGGGGCTAGGAAACACTGAAGCTTTCTTT
CASTRGLGNTEAFF
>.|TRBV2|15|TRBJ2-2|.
TGTGCCAGCAGTGCCCCGTCCGCGAACACCGGGGAGCTGTTTTTT
CASSAPSANTGELFF
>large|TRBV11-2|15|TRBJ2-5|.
TGTGCCAGCAGCTTTTGGGGGGCGCCCCAAGAGACCCAGTACTTC
CASSFWGAPQETQYF
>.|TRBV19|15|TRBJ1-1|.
TGTGCCAGTAGTATTCTTGTAGGGCAGGGCACTGAAGCTTTCTTT
CASSILVGQGTEAFF
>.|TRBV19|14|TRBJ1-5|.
TGTGCCAGTAGCTCAAATCGAGACAACCAGCCCCAGCATTTT
CASSSNRDNQPQHF
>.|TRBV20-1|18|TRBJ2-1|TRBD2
TGCAGTGCTTTGGTCCCGGGACTATCAACCATATCCTACAATGAGCAGTTCTTC
CSALVPGLSTISYNEQFF
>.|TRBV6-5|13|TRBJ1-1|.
TGTGCCAGCAGCCCACCGGGGAATTATGAAGCTTTCTTT
CASSPPGNYEAFF
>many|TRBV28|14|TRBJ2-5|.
TGTGCCACGTTGGGACGACAGGATCAAGAGACCCAGTACTTC
CATLGRQDQETQYF
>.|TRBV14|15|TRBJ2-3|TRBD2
TGTGCCAGCAGCCAAGTCCTAGCGGGGTCCGATACGCAGTATTTT
CASSQVLAGSDTQYF
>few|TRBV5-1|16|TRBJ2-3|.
TGCGCCAGCAGCTTGGAGGTGGCGGGGGCTAGAGATACGCAGTATTTT
CASSLEVAGARDTQYF
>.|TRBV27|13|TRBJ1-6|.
TGTGCCAGCAGTTTATCGTATAATTCACCCCTCCACTTT
CASSLSYNSPLHF
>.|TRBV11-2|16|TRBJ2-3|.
TGTGCCAGCAGCACCCGCCCGGGATCAAGCACAGATACGCAGTATTTT
CASSTRPGSSTDTQYF
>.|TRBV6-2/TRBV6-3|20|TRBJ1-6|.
TGTGCCAGCAGCAACCGATCGAAGAGGACAGTAAGCTCCTATAATTCACCCCTCCACTTT
CASSNRSKRTVSSYNSPLHF
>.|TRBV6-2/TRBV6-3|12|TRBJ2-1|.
TGTGCCAGCAGCCCGGGGCCGATTGAGCAGTTCTTC
CASSPGPIEQFF
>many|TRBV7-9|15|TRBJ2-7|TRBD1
TGTGCCAGCAGTTCTACAGGGGGCCTCCCTTACGAGCAGTACTTC
CASSSTGGLPYEQYF
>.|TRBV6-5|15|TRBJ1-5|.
TGTGCCAGCAGGGCGACAGGTTTGGGCAATCAGCCCCAGCATTTT
CASRATGLGNQPQHF
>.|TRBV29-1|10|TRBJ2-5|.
TGCAGCGCCTTCCAAGAGACCCAGTACTTC
CSAFQETQYF
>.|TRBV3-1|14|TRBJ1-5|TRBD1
TGTGCCAGCAGCTGGGGACAGGAGAATCAGCCCCAGCATTTT
CASSWGQENQPQHF
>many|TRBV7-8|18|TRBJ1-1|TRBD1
TGTGCCAGCAGCTTAGCCATCGCGACAGGGGCCATGAACACTGAAGCTTTCTTT
CASSLAIATGAMNTEAFF
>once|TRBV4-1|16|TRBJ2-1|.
TGCGCCAGCAGCCAAGTCCCGGGCGTACCCTACAATGAGCCGTTCTTC
CASSQVPGVPYNEPFF
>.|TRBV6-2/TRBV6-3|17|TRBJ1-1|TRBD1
TGTGCCAGCAGCACTCACTGGACAGGGGGCGCGAACACTGAAGCTTTCTTT
CASSTHWTGGANTEAFF
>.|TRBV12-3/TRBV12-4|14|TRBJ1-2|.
TGTGCCAGCAGTCCCCCCCGGGGTGGCTATGGCTACACCTTC
CASSPPRGGYGYTF
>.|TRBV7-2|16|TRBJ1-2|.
TGTGCCAGCAGCTCAAACCCAGTTGGCGTGACGGATGGCTCCCCCTTC
CASSSNPVGVTDGSPF
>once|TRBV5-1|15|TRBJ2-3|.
TGCGCCAGCAGCTTGGAAGGGGCCGACACAGATACGCAGTATTTT
CASSLEGADTDTQYF
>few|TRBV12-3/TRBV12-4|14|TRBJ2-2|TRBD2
TGTGCCAGCCGACTAGCGGGGGGCACCGGGGAGCTGTTTTTT
CASRLAGGTGELFF
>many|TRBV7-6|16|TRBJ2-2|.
TGTGCCAGCAGCTTAGCGGGGACTTCGAACACCGGGGAGCTGTTTTTT
CASSLAGTSNTGELFF
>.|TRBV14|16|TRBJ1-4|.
TGTGCCAGCAGCCACCTCACGGGGGGAACTAATGAAAAACTGTTTTTT
CASSHLTGGTNEKLFF
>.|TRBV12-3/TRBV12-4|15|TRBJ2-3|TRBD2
TGTGCCAGCCGCCGATTAGCGGGGGGGCGGGATACGCAGTATTTT
CASRRLAGGRDTQYF
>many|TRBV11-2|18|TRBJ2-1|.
TGTGCCAGCAGCTTAGCCCCCCGGGCCAGTAGGGAGTACAATGAGCAGTTCTTC
CASSLAPRASREYNEQFF
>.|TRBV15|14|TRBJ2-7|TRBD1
TGTGCCACCAGCAGGGGGACAGGGACCTACGAGCATTACTTC
CATSRGTGTYEHYF
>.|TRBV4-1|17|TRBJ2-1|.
TGCGCCAGCAGCCGTGTAGGCGGGGGCAATTCCTACAATGAGCAGTTCTTC
CASSRVGGGNSYNEQFF
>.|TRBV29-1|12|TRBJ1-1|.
TGCAGCGTTGCTTGGCAGAGCACTGAAGCTTTCTTT
CSVAWQSTEAFF
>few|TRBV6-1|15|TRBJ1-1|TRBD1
TGTGCCAGTACCAGGGGGGTGTTGGGGAACACTGAAGCTTTCTTT
CASTRGVLGNTEAFF
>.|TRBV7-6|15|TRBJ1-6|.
TGTGCCAGCAGCTCAAAGAGCTCCTATAATTCACCCCTCCACTTT
CASSSKSSYNSPLHF
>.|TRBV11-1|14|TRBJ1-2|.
TGTGCCAGCAGCTTACCAGGGTACAACTATGGCTACACCTTC
CASSLPGYNYGYTF
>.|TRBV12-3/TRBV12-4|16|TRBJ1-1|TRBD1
TGTGCCAGCAGTTTCCTAGGACAGGGGGCCAACACTGAAGCTTTCTTT
CASSFLGQGANTEAFF
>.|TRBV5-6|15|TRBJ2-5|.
TGTGCCAGCAGCGTAATCCCAGCGAACCAAGAGACCCAGTACTTC
CASSVIPANQETQYF
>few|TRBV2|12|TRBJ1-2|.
TGTGCCAGCGTCCCATTAAGGCCTGGCTACACCTTC
CASVPLRPGYTF
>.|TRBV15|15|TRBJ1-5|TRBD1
TGTGCCACCAGCGGAGGACAGGGCCGGAATCAGCCCCAGCATTTT
CATSGGQGRNQPQHF
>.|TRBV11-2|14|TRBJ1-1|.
TGTGCCAGCAGCGGGGGGACCTCCAGCACTGAAGCTTTCTTT
CASSGGTSSTEAFF
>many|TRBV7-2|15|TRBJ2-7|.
TGTGCCAGCAGCTTAGAGTCGCAGGGTATGGAGGAGCAGTACTTC
CASSLESQGMEEQYF
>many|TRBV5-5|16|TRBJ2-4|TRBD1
TGTGCCAGCAGCTTGGAGGGACAGGCCCTAAAAAACATTCAGTACTTC
CASSLEGQALKNIQYF
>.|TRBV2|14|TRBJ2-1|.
TGTGCCAGCAGTTTCACTTGGGAGTACAATGAGCAGTTCTTC
CASSFTWEYNEQFF
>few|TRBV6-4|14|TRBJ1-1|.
TGTGCCAGCAGTGACTCTGGAGGTCGAACTGAAGCTTTCTTT
CASSDSGGRTEAFF
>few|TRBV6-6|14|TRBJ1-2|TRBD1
TGTGCCAGCAGTTACTCGGGACAGGGTTATGGCTACACCTTC
CASSYSGQGYGYTF
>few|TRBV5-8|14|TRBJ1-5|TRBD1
TGTGCCAGCAGCTTGCCTGACAGGGAATGGCCCCAGCATTTT
CASSLPDREWPQHF
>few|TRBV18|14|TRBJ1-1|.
TGTGCCAGCTCGGAGGGACGGGTGAACACTGAAGCTTTCTTT
CASSEGRVNTEAFF
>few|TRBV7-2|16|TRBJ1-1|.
TGTGCCAGCAGCTTCTCAGGGTCCGCCGAAACCACTGAAGCTTTCTTT
CASSFSGSAETTEAFF
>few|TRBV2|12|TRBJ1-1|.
TGTGCCAGCAGTGTAACAGACCTTGAAGCTTTCTTT
CASSVTDLEAFF
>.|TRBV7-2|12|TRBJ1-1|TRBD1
TGTGCCAGCAGCTACTCAGGGGGCGAAGCTTTCTTT
CASSYSGGEAFF
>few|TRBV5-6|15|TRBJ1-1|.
TGTGCCAGCAGCTTGTCCCCCCTTCTGAACACTGAAGCTTTCTTT
CASSLSPLLNTEAFF